This TCR beta chain was obtained from a study of cytotoxic CD8 clonotypes in ibrutinib-treated CLL. Study-level background: Productive templates averaged around 250,000 per sample, and productive rearrangements 90,000 to 100,000. The study, taken as a whole, reports: Clonality increased with ibrutinib response but returned toward baseline at progression.

Sequencing was designed to attain a depth spanning 1 in 200,000 to 1 in 1 million T cells. Clones were read by immunoSEQ multiplex PCR, and TCRdb kept only the in-frame ones, dropping some. The table includes fewer than 400,000 clones, over 60% detected once. V lost 6 bases, J lost 6 bases, and 6 bases stayed unmatched. The CDR3 is 14 residues long. From germline, CDR1 is MNHEY and CDR2 SVGAGI. Cryopreserved PBMCs were the source of about 2 micrograms of genomic DNA, which went to TCR beta libraries. With respect to this clone: What it binds is not known.

This TCR was recovered from a human donor with chronic lymphocytic leukemia. The chain joins TRBV6-5 to TRBJ1-5, with 9 bases fitting TRBD1. The specimen was PBMCs, collected after 36 months of ibrutinib treatment. As DNA, the CDR3 is TGTGCCAGCAGCGTTGGGGACAGGGCTCAGCCCCAGCATTTT. Translation gives CASSVGDRAQPQHF.